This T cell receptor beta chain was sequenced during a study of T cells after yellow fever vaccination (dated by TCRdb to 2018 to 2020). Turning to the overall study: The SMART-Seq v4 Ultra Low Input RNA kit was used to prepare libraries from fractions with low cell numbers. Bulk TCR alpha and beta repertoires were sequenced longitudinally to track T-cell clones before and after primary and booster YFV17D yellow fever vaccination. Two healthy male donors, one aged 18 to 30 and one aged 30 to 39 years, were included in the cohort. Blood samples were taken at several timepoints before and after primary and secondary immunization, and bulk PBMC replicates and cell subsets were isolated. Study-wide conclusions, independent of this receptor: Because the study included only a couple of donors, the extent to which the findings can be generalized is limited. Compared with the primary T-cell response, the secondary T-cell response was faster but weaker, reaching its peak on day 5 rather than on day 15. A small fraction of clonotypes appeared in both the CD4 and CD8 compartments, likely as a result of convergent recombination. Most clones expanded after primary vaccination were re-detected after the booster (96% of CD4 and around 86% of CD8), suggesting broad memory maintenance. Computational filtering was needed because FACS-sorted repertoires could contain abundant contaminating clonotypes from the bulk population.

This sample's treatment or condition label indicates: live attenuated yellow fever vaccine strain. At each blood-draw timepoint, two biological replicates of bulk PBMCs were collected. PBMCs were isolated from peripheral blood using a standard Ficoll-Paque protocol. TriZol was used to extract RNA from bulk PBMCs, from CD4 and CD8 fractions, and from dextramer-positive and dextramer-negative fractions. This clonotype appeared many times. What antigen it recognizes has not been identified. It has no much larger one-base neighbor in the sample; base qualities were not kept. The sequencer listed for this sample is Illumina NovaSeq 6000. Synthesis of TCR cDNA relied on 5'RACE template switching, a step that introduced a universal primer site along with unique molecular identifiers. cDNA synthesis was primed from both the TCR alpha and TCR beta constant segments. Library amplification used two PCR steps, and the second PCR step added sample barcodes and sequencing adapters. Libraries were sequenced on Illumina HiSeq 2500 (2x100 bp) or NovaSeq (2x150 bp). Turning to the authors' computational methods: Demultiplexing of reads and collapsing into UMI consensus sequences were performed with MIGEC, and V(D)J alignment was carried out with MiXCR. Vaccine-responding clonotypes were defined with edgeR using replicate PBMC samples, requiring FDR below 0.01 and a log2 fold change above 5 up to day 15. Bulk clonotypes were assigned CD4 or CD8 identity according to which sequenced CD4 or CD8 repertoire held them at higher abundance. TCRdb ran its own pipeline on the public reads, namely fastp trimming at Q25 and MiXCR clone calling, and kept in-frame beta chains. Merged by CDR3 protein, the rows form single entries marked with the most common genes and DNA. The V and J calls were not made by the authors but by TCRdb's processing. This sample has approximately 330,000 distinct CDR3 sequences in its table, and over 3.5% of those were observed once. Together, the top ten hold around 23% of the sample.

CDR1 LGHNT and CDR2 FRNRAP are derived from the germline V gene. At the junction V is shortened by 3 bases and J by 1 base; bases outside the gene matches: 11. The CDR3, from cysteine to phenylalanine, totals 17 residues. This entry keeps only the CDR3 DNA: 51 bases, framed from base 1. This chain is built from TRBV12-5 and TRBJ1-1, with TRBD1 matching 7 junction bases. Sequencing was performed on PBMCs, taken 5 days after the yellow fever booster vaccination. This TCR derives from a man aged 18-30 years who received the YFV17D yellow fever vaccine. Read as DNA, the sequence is TGTGCTAGTGGTTTATACTCATCCGGGACAGCGAACACTGAAGCTTTCTTT. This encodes CASGLYSSGTANTEAFF. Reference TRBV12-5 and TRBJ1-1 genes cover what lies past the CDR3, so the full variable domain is DARVTQTPRHKVTEMGQEVTMRCQPILGHNTVFWYRQTMMQGLELLAYFRNRAPLDDSGMPKDRFSAEMPDATLATLKIQPSEPRDSAVYFCASGLYSSGTANTEAFFGQGTRLTVV.